This T cell receptor beta chain was observed in a study of Graves' ophthalmopathy and Graves' hyperthyroidism. Notes on the study in general: Among expanded thyroid clonotypes above 0.001 frequency, most also occurred in blood.

From RNA, the CDR3 regions of TCR beta chains were amplified and sequenced. An opening RT-PCR round employed HTBI primers and preceded a second-round multiplex PCR. TCRdb used MiXCR to reprocess the multiplex PCR reads, holding one entry per CDR3 protein. The repertoire holds over a million distinct CDR3 sequences, with about 38% as singletons. Germline CDR1 MGHRA, CDR2 YSYEKL. The CDR3 loop spans 18 amino acids. V shed 1 base, J shed 2 bases, and the junction held 11 bases outside the gene matches. This clonotype was counted only a few times. Its antigen is not identified. The material sequenced was peripheral blood or thyroid tissue (not recorded which). The clonotype originates from an adult man with Graves' hyperthyroidism. The V gene is TRBV4-1, the J gene TRBJ2-7, with TRBD1 identical over 10 bases. The CDR3 sequence is CASSQAPNWGTGAYEQYF. The CDR3 DNA sequence: TGCGCCAGCAGCCAAGCACCTAACTGGGGGACAGGGGCCTACGAGCAGTACTTC.